This T cell receptor (beta chain) was captured by sequencing in a study of T-cell reconstitution after alpha-beta-depleted transplantation in children. Using unique molecular identifiers, the investigators prepared the TCRbeta library. TCRdb redid the calling of the PCR reads with MiXCR, one entry per CDR3 protein. The profile covers some 190,000 distinct CDR3 sequences, with over 8.5% appearing a single time and approximately 13% taken by the ten largest. There are 13 residues in the CDR3. Losses at the gene ends were 5 bases for V and 4 bases for J; bases not matched to a gene: 3. The sample holds many counts of this clonotype.

The source is a boy aged 2 to 10 with acute myeloid leukemia, due to receive a stem cell transplant. The material sequenced was PBMCs, taken before TCRalphabeta/CD19-depleted stem cell transplant. The chain uses TRBV12-3 or TRBV12-4 and TRBJ1-1, with TRBD1 matching over 8 bases. The CDR3: CASSDTGGTEAFF. The CDR3 DNA reads TGTGCCAGCAGTGATACAGGGGGCACTGAAGCTTTCTTT.